Listed below are T cell receptor beta chains from one sample, sequenced in a study of cytomegalovirus exposure and HLA in healthy donors. Sequencing used immunoSEQ multiplex PCR; TCRdb keeps in-frame clones, though not all of them. The sample yields over 75,000 clones, roughly a tenth seen once. Sequences were obtained from PBMCs. Every receptor here comes from a man aged 45 to 65 in good health and CMV-seropositive. The CDR3 runs from the conserved cysteine through the conserved F or W. Fields, in order: V gene, D gene, clone size, J gene, CDR3 DNA, CDR3 protein. A D gene is named only where the DNA matches it firmly. Some rows mark clone size as missing; the rest say once, few, many or name a class of expanded clone.

V gene: TRBV5-1
D gene: -
clone size: few
J gene: TRBJ1-4
CDR3 DNA: TGCGCCAGCAGCTTGACCTCCTTTGGGGCAAAGAATGAAAAACTGTTTTTT
CDR3 protein: CASSLTSFGAKNEKLFF

V gene: TRBV28
D gene: -
clone size: few
J gene: TRBJ1-2
CDR3 DNA: TGTGCCAGCAGTTTGGGCAGTTCGGGGTTGGACTATGGCTACACCTTC
CDR3 protein: CASSLGSSGLDYGYTF

V gene: TRBV28
D gene: TRBD2
clone size: -
J gene: TRBJ2-5
CDR3 DNA: TGTGCCAGCCTACGGACTAGCGGGAGAGGAGGGGGAGAGACCCAGTACTTC
CDR3 protein: CASLRTSGRGGGETQYF

V gene: TRBV5-1
D gene: -
clone size: few
J gene: TRBJ2-7
CDR3 DNA: TGCGCCAGCAGCTTGGTAGAATCCCCTTACGAGCAGTACTTC
CDR3 protein: CASSLVESPYEQYF

V gene: TRBV18
D gene: -
clone size: -
J gene: TRBJ1-2
CDR3 DNA: TGTGCCAGCTCACCACCCGCCCGGGAGTTGGATGGCTACACCTTC
CDR3 protein: CASSPPARELDGYTF

V gene: TRBV19
D gene: -
clone size: -
J gene: TRBJ2-3
CDR3 DNA: TGTGCCAGTAGTATGTACGGGAGTAGGGGAGATACGCAGTATTTT
CDR3 protein: CASSMYGSRGDTQYF

V gene: TRBV5-1
D gene: TRBD2
clone size: few
J gene: TRBJ2-3
CDR3 DNA: TGCGCCAGCAGCCCAAGACTAGCGGGAGGCCAAGATACGCAGTATTTT
CDR3 protein: CASSPRLAGGQDTQYF

V gene: TRBV4-1
D gene: TRBD1
clone size: -
J gene: TRBJ2-1
CDR3 DNA: TGCGCCAGCAGCCAAACAACAGGGGCTGCTAACAATGAGCAGTTCTTC
CDR3 protein: CASSQTTGAANNEQFF

V gene: TRBV7-9
D gene: TRBD1
clone size: -
J gene: TRBJ1-1
CDR3 DNA: TGTGCCAGCAGCGTTCGACAGGGCGGGAACACTGAAGCTTTCTTT
CDR3 protein: CASSVRQGGNTEAFF

V gene: TRBV5-1
D gene: TRBD1
clone size: few
J gene: TRBJ2-2
CDR3 DNA: TGCGCCAGCAGCTCGACAGGGGACATCGGGGAGCTGTTTTTT
CDR3 protein: CASSSTGDIGELFF

V gene: TRBV28
D gene: -
clone size: few
J gene: TRBJ1-6
CDR3 DNA: TGTGCCAGCAGTAACAGGGTACCGAAAGCCACCTCCTATAATTCACCCCTCCACTTT
CDR3 protein: CASSNRVPKATSYNSPLHF

V gene: TRBV30
D gene: TRBD2
clone size: -
J gene: TRBJ2-2
CDR3 DNA: TGTGCCTGGAGTGGACTAGCGGGAAACACCGGGGAGCTGTTTTTT
CDR3 protein: CAWSGLAGNTGELFF

V gene: TRBV18
D gene: TRBD2
clone size: -
J gene: TRBJ2-7
CDR3 DNA: TGTGCCAGCTCACTCACTAGCGGGAGCTACGAGCAGTACTTC
CDR3 protein: CASSLTSGSYEQYF

V gene: TRBV28
D gene: -
clone size: -
J gene: TRBJ1-3
CDR3 DNA: TGTGCCGGACAGTACGGAAACACCATATATTTT
CDR3 protein: CAGQYGNTIYF

V gene: TRBV19
D gene: TRBD2
clone size: -
J gene: TRBJ2-1
CDR3 DNA: TGTGCCAGTAGTCCCCCGGGACTAGCGGTATACAATGAGCAGTTCTTC
CDR3 protein: CASSPPGLAVYNEQFF

V gene: TRBV6-5
D gene: -
clone size: -
J gene: TRBJ1-2
CDR3 DNA: TGTGCCAGCATAGACAGGAAGAGCGGCTACACCTTC
CDR3 protein: CASIDRKSGYTF

V gene: TRBV2
D gene: -
clone size: -
J gene: TRBJ2-3
CDR3 DNA: TGTGCCAGCAGTGAAGAGCGGGCCTTCACAGATGCGCAGTATTTT
CDR3 protein: CASSEERAFTDAQYF

V gene: TRBV11-3
D gene: -
clone size: few
J gene: TRBJ1-3
CDR3 DNA: TGTGCCAGCAGCTTACCCACAGGGAGCTCTGGAAACACCATATATTTT
CDR3 protein: CASSLPTGSSGNTIYF

V gene: TRBV28
D gene: TRBD2
clone size: -
J gene: TRBJ2-2
CDR3 DNA: TGTGCCAGCAGCCTAGCGGGAGCGCCGATCACCGGGGAGCTGTTTTTT
CDR3 protein: CASSLAGAPITGELFF

V gene: TRBV29-1
D gene: TRBD1
clone size: few
J gene: TRBJ2-2
CDR3 DNA: TGCAGCGTGCTGGGGATTGGACAGGGACGTGACACCGGGGAGCTGTTTTTT
CDR3 protein: CSVLGIGQGRDTGELFF

V gene: TRBV5-1
D gene: -
clone size: few
J gene: TRBJ1-1
CDR3 DNA: TGCGCCAGCAGCTTGGGAGGAAACACTGAAGCTTTCTTT
CDR3 protein: CASSLGGNTEAFF

V gene: TRBV18
D gene: TRBD1
clone size: few
J gene: TRBJ1-1
CDR3 DNA: TGTGCCAGCTCACCAGTTTTGGACAGGCACACTGAAGCTTTCTTT
CDR3 protein: CASSPVLDRHTEAFF

V gene: TRBV2
D gene: -
clone size: -
J gene: TRBJ2-7
CDR3 DNA: TGTGCCAGCACAGGCTCCCACGAGCAGTACTTC
CDR3 protein: CASTGSHEQYF

V gene: TRBV6-5
D gene: TRBD2
clone size: few
J gene: TRBJ2-7
CDR3 DNA: TGTGCCAGCAGTTACGCCCTAGCGGGGACCTACGAGCAGTACTTC
CDR3 protein: CASSYALAGTYEQYF

V gene: TRBV6-1
D gene: TRBD1
clone size: -
J gene: TRBJ2-7
CDR3 DNA: TGTGCCAGCAGGGCCGGGACAGGGCCCTACGAGCAGTACTTC
CDR3 protein: CASRAGTGPYEQYF

V gene: TRBV28
D gene: TRBD2
clone size: few
J gene: TRBJ2-1
CDR3 DNA: TGTGCCAGCAGTGGACTAGCGGGAGGGAACAATGAGCAGTTCTTC
CDR3 protein: CASSGLAGGNNEQFF

V gene: TRBV29-1
D gene: TRBD1
clone size: -
J gene: TRBJ2-1
CDR3 DNA: TGCAGCGTTGGCTCGAGGGGGCAAATGCAGTTCTTC
CDR3 protein: CSVGSRGQMQFF

V gene: TRBV4-1
D gene: TRBD1
clone size: few
J gene: TRBJ2-5
CDR3 DNA: TGCGCCAGCAGCCGTCCGGGACAGCAAGAGACCCAGTACTTC
CDR3 protein: CASSRPGQQETQYF

V gene: TRBV5-1
D gene: -
clone size: few
J gene: TRBJ2-5
CDR3 DNA: TGCGCCAGCAGCTTGGCAGCGCGAATCCAAGAGACCCAGTACTTC
CDR3 protein: CASSLAARIQETQYF

V gene: TRBV19
D gene: TRBD1
clone size: few
J gene: TRBJ1-5
CDR3 DNA: TGTGCCAGTAGTATAGAACAGGGGAGAGGCAATCAGCCCCAGCATTTT
CDR3 protein: CASSIEQGRGNQPQHF

V gene: TRBV19
D gene: -
clone size: -
J gene: TRBJ1-5
CDR3 DNA: TGTGCCAGTAGTACGGTGGGGCAGTTTAGCAATCAGCCCCAGCATTTT
CDR3 protein: CASSTVGQFSNQPQHF

V gene: TRBV5-1
D gene: -
clone size: few
J gene: TRBJ1-2
CDR3 DNA: TGCGCCACCAGCAGCGGGGGGCAGTCGGGCTATGGCTACACCTTC
CDR3 protein: CATSSGGQSGYGYTF

V gene: TRBV5-4
D gene: TRBD2
clone size: -
J gene: TRBJ2-1
CDR3 DNA: TGTGCCAGCAGCTTGTGGCGGGAGATACCCTACAATGAGCAGTTCTTC
CDR3 protein: CASSLWREIPYNEQFF

V gene: TRBV30
D gene: TRBD1
clone size: -
J gene: TRBJ1-6
CDR3 DNA: TGTGCCTGGCAACAGGGGAAAGGGGATTCACCCCCCCACTTT
CDR3 protein: CAWQQGKGDSPPHF

V gene: TRBV7-6
D gene: -
clone size: few
J gene: TRBJ2-7
CDR3 DNA: TGTGCCAGCAGCGAGACTAGCTCGGGGGGCCACGAGCAGTACTTC
CDR3 protein: CASSETSSGGHEQYF

V gene: TRBV9
D gene: -
clone size: -
J gene: TRBJ2-1
CDR3 DNA: TGTGCCAGCAGCGTAGCCTACGGGAATGAGCAGTTCTTC
CDR3 protein: CASSVAYGNEQFF

V gene: TRBV4-3
D gene: -
clone size: few
J gene: TRBJ2-3
CDR3 DNA: TGCGCCAGCAGCCAAGTATCAACGACCCAGCGAGCCACAGATACGCAGTATTTT
CDR3 protein: CASSQVSTTQRATDTQYF

V gene: TRBV6-6
D gene: -
clone size: few
J gene: TRBJ2-2
CDR3 DNA: TGTGCCAGCATCAAGGGGGAGTCCGGGGAGCTGTTTTTT
CDR3 protein: CASIKGESGELFF

V gene: TRBV7-2
D gene: TRBD2
clone size: few
J gene: TRBJ2-2
CDR3 DNA: TGTGCCAGCAGCTTAGCTAGCGGGAAAAGAGGGGAGCTGTTTTTT
CDR3 protein: CASSLASGKRGELFF

V gene: TRBV14
D gene: TRBD2
clone size: -
J gene: TRBJ2-1
CDR3 DNA: TGTGCCAGCAGCCAACTAGCGGCATCCCAGCAGTTCTTC
CDR3 protein: CASSQLAASQQFF

V gene: TRBV2
D gene: TRBD2
clone size: few
J gene: TRBJ2-7
CDR3 DNA: TGTGGAGCGGGGGGGGACCTCTACTCCTACGAGCAGTACTTC
CDR3 protein: CGAGGDLYSYEQYF

V gene: TRBV7-9
D gene: -
clone size: -
J gene: TRBJ2-1
CDR3 DNA: TGTGCCAGCAGCCCTGAGGTAGGGAGGACACCTACTTCTGAGCAGTTCTTC
CDR3 protein: CASSPEVGRTPTSEQFF

V gene: TRBV9
D gene: TRBD2
clone size: -
J gene: TRBJ2-1
CDR3 DNA: TGTGCCAGCAGCGTGGGACTAGCGGATCGCTACAATGAGCAGTTCTTC
CDR3 protein: CASSVGLADRYNEQFF

V gene: TRBV11-2
D gene: -
clone size: -
J gene: TRBJ1-5
CDR3 DNA: TGTGCCAGCAGCTTAGATCTCTCGGGGGGCCCGCCCCAGCATTTT
CDR3 protein: CASSLDLSGGPPQHF

V gene: TRBV29-1
D gene: -
clone size: few
J gene: TRBJ2-1
CDR3 DNA: TGCAGCGCCGAGGGACTGGCCTACAATGAGCAGTTCTTC
CDR3 protein: CSAEGLAYNEQFF

V gene: TRBV5-8
D gene: TRBD1
clone size: few
J gene: TRBJ2-7
CDR3 DNA: TGTGCCAGCAGCTTGACGCGACAGGGACCCTACGAGCAGTACTTC
CDR3 protein: CASSLTRQGPYEQYF

V gene: TRBV7-6
D gene: -
clone size: -
J gene: TRBJ1-1
CDR3 DNA: TGTGCCAGCAGCTTAGGGTCGGACAGGAACACTGAAGCTTTCTTT
CDR3 protein: CASSLGSDRNTEAFF

V gene: TRBV27
D gene: -
clone size: few
J gene: TRBJ2-4
CDR3 DNA: TGTGCCAGCAGTCCCTCCACGGGTAGTCTCGTTATGCCCAAAAACATTCAGTACTTC
CDR3 protein: CASSPSTGSLVMPKNIQYF

V gene: TRBV11-2
D gene: -
clone size: -
J gene: TRBJ2-1
CDR3 DNA: TGTGCCAGCAGCTTAAGTGCAGGGGATAAAAATGAGCAGTTCTTC
CDR3 protein: CASSLSAGDKNEQFF

V gene: TRBV29-1
D gene: TRBD2
clone size: -
J gene: TRBJ2-5
CDR3 DNA: TGCAGCCTCGGGGGGGGGTTCAGTGAGACCCAGTACTTC
CDR3 protein: CSLGGGFSETQYF

V gene: TRBV28
D gene: TRBD1
clone size: many
J gene: TRBJ1-3
CDR3 DNA: TGTGCCAGCAGGTCGGCAGGGGGAGGTGGAAACACCATATATTTT
CDR3 protein: CASRSAGGGGNTIYF

V gene: TRBV27
D gene: TRBD2
clone size: few
J gene: TRBJ2-6
CDR3 DNA: TGTGCCAGCAGTTTATCAGTGCCCTTCGGGACTAGCGGCCTGTCTGGGGCCAACGTCCTGACTTTC
CDR3 protein: CASSLSVPFGTSGLSGANVLTF

V gene: TRBV5-1
D gene: -
clone size: few
J gene: TRBJ1-6
CDR3 DNA: TGCGCCAGCAGCTTGGCCGGACTTTATTCACCCCTCCACTTT
CDR3 protein: CASSLAGLYSPLHF

V gene: TRBV7-2
D gene: -
clone size: once
J gene: TRBJ2-1
CDR3 DNA: TGTGCCAGCAGCCGGGGAAGGGGGGGGGACAATGAGCAGTTCTTC
CDR3 protein: CASSRGRGGDNEQFF

V gene: TRBV18
D gene: TRBD1
clone size: few
J gene: TRBJ1-1
CDR3 DNA: TGTGCCAGCTCACCACAGCCGACAGGGGGGGACTCTGAAGCTTTCTTT
CDR3 protein: CASSPQPTGGDSEAFF